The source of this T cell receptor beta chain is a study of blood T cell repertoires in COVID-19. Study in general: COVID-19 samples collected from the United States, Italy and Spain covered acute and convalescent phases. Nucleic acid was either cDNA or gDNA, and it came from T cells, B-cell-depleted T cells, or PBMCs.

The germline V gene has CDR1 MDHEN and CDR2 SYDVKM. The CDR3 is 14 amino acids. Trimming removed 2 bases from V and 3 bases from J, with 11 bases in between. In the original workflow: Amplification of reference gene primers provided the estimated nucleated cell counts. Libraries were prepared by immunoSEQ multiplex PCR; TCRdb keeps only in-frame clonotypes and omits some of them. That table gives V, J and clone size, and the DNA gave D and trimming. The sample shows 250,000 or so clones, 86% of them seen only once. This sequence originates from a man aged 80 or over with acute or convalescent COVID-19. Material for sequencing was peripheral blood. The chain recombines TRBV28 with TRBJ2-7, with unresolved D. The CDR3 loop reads CASSLPGPFYEQYF. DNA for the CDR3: TGTGCCAGCAGTTTACCGGGTCCGTTCTACGAGCAGTACTTC.